This T cell receptor beta chain was identified in a study of CD8 T cells in Susac syndrome. This CDR3 is built from 15 residues. Trimming cost V 1 base and J 1 base, with 12 bases left between them. CDR1 DFQATT and CDR2 SNEGSKA come from the germline V gene (reference sequence). TCR beta sequencing covered blood CD8+ and CD4+ T cells. Healthy donors were controls matched for age and sex. TEMRA cells were enriched by FACS, and CD4+ and CD8+ T cells were negatively isolated. Roughly 0.45 to 1 ug RNA was reverse transcribed with random hexamers. The CDR3 of TCR beta was amplified by immunoSEQ multiplex PCR across 54 Vbeta and 13 Jbeta. TCRdb passed the immunoSEQ multiplex PCR reads through MiXCR, listing each CDR3 protein once. The sample lists about 120,000 distinct CDR3 sequences; 94% were seen once.

The chain is built from TRBV20-1 and TRBJ2-3; the D gene is possibly TRBD2 (5 bases). Sequenced material: CD4+ T cells from PBMCs. The TCR originated in a human donor in good health. CDR3 nucleotide sequence: TGCAGTGCTAGAGCCATGGCGGGCCGCACAGATACGCAGTATTTT. Translating it yields CSARAMAGRTDTQYF.